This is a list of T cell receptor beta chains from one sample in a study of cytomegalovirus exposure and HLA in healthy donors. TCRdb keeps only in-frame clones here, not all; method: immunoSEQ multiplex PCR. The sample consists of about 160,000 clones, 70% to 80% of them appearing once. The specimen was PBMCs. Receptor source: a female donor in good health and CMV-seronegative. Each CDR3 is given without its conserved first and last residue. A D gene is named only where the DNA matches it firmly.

CDR3: ASSFPGTDTQY
J: TRBJ2-3
D: -
V: TRBV5-1

CDR3: ATSGDTGELF
J: TRBJ2-2
D: -
V: TRBV2

CDR3: ASSIGGPWRSNQPQH
J: TRBJ1-5
D: -
V: TRBV19

CDR3: ASSPGQGSYGYT
J: TRBJ1-2
D: TRBD1
V: TRBV28

CDR3: ASSLLQGPGELF
J: TRBJ2-2
D: -
V: TRBV7-3

CDR3: ASSHGLGTTYEQY
J: TRBJ2-7
D: -
V: TRBV4-1

CDR3: ASSSRKLAGGAKGYEQF
J: TRBJ2-1
D: TRBD2
V: TRBV7-2

CDR3: ASSLGARDTQY
J: TRBJ2-3
D: -
V: TRBV11-3

CDR3: ASSQDKLAGGRGDTQY
J: TRBJ2-3
D: TRBD2
V: TRBV4-3

CDR3: ASSYEGGEQY
J: TRBJ2-7
D: -
V: TRBV6-5

CDR3: ASSQDWEGPEAF
J: TRBJ1-1
D: -
V: TRBV4-3

CDR3: ASRPTSGSYNEQF
J: TRBJ2-1
D: TRBD2
V: TRBV6-5

CDR3: ASSARLARTYNEQF
J: TRBJ2-1
D: TRBD2
V: TRBV9

CDR3: ASSQGTSGSSFYEQY
J: TRBJ2-7
D: TRBD2
V: TRBV4-3